Listed below are T cell receptor beta chains from one sample, sequenced in a study of blood T cell repertoires in COVID-19. Profiled with immunoSEQ multiplex PCR; TCRdb holds only in-frame clones, not every one. The table lists 300,000 to 350,000 clones, approximately 86% of them singletons. Input material: peripheral blood. The receptors originated from a young man with COVID-19, enrolled during active disease. Each CDR3 is given with its conserved first and last residue. D genes are given only for firm matches. Size values are once, few and many counts, or a class for expanded clones, and some rows have none.

TRBV15	TRBJ2-5	TRBD1	17	.	TGTGCCACCAGCAGAGTTGGACAGGGGGATCGACAAGAGACCCAGTACTTC	CATSRVGQGDRQETQYF
TRBV19	TRBJ2-3	TRBD1	15	.	TGTGCCAGTAGTCTCGCGGACAGGGTTCAAGATACGCAGTATTTT	CASSLADRVQDTQYF
TRBV11-3	TRBJ1-2	.	16	.	TGTGCCAGCAGCTTAACCAAGGGGGGGCAGGACTATGGCTACACCTTC	CASSLTKGGQDYGYTF
TRBV30	TRBJ1-1	.	12	.	TGTGCCTGGAATGACTACAACACTGAAGCTTTCTTT	CAWNDYNTEAFF
TRBV25-1	TRBJ1-1	TRBD1	13	.	TGTGCCAGCAACGGACAGGGGGCTGGTGAAGCTTTCTTT	CASNGQGAGEAFF
TRBV5-1	TRBJ2-2	TRBD2	18	once	TGCGCCAGCAGCTTGGGTCCGACTAGCGGGAGGGACACCGGGGAGCTGTTTTTT	CASSLGPTSGRDTGELFF
TRBV19	TRBJ1-2	.	17	once	TGTGCCAGTACCCCTCGGGGGGGCTCTATTCCTATAAACGGCTACACCTTC	CASTPRGGSIPINGYTF
TRBV4-1	TRBJ1-2	TRBD1	16	once	TGCGCCAGCAGCCTTCAACCGACAGGGGGAGGCTATGGCTACACCTTC	CASSLQPTGGGYGYTF
TRBV25-1	TRBJ2-7	.	13	.	TGTGCCATCACGGCGGGATCTTCCTACGAGCAGTACTTC	CAITAGSSYEQYF
TRBV7-3	TRBJ1-5	TRBD1	20	.	TGTGCCAGCAGCATATGGTACCGGGACAGGGATGATTTGTGGGGGCAGCCCCAGCATTTT	CASSIWYRDRDDLWGQPQHF
TRBV15	TRBJ2-7	.	12	.	TGTGCCACCAGCTCGGGGACCTACGAGCAGTACTTC	CATSSGTYEQYF
TRBV27	TRBJ2-7	.	15	.	TGTGCCAGCAGCAGGGACCGGGACAACCATTACGAGCAGTACTTC	CASSRDRDNHYEQYF
TRBV9	TRBJ1-3	.	16	few	TGTGCCAGCAGCGTAGAGAGTGAGGGCTCTGGAAACACCATATATTTT	CASSVESEGSGNTIYF
TRBV3-1/TRBV3-2	TRBJ2-4	.	14	few	TGTGCCAGCAGCCAAGGAAGTATAGCAAACATTCAGTACTTC	CASSQGSIANIQYF
TRBV7-3	TRBJ2-1	.	13	.	TGTGCCAGCAGCGAGGCCCGGGAAAACGAGCAGTTCTTC	CASSEARENEQFF
TRBV6-4	TRBJ2-3	TRBD1	15	few	TGTGCCAGCAGTGACGGGACAGGGGGCACAGATACGCAGTATTTT	CASSDGTGGTDTQYF
TRBV7-2	TRBJ2-5	TRBD1	15	.	TGTGCCAGCAGACCTAATACAGGGGGCGGGGAGACCCAGTACTTC	CASRPNTGGGETQYF
TRBV11-3	TRBJ2-7	.	14	.	TGTGCCAGCAGCTTAGGCACTAGAGCCTACGAGCAGTACTTC	CASSLGTRAYEQYF
TRBV19	TRBJ1-4	TRBD1	15	.	TGTGCCAGTAGTATGCTGGGACAGGGTAATGAAAAACTGTTTTTT	CASSMLGQGNEKLFF
TRBV28	TRBJ2-5	.	13	.	TGTGCCAGCAGTTCAGGGGCGGTACAGACCCAGTACTTC	CASSSGAVQTQYF
TRBV9	TRBJ2-7	TRBD1	15	.	TGTGCCAGCAGCGTTTCAGGGGGACCTACCTACGAGCAGTACTTC	CASSVSGGPTYEQYF
TRBV18	TRBJ1-1	TRBD1	16	once	TGTGCCAGCTCACCACTTATCGACAGGGGGCCCACTGAAGCTTTCTTT	CASSPLIDRGPTEAFF
TRBV4-2	TRBJ2-7	.	18	.	TGTGCCAGCAGCCAAGTCCTGGGGGCGGACACCTCTCTGGACGAGCAGTACTTC	CASSQVLGADTSLDEQYF
TRBV5-1	TRBJ1-1	.	16	.	TGCGCCAGCAGTCTCCAGGGGTATGGTGGAAACACTGAAGCTTTCTTT	CASSLQGYGGNTEAFF
TRBV10-3	TRBJ2-3	.	14	few	TGTGCCATCACGGGTACCGGCTCCACAGATACGCAGTATTTT	CAITGTGSTDTQYF
TRBV2	TRBJ2-7	TRBD2	15	.	TGTGCCAGCAGTGAAGTGGGAGGGCCCTCCTACGAGCAGTACTTC	CASSEVGGPSYEQYF
TRBV5-4	TRBJ1-3	.	14	.	TGTGCCAGCAAAGACAGTATCTCTGGAAACACCATATATTTT	CASKDSISGNTIYF
TRBV7-3	TRBJ1-1	TRBD1	13	.	TGTGCCAGCAGCTTAGGAGGGACAGACTTGGCTTTCTTT	CASSLGGTDLAFF
TRBV10-3	TRBJ2-5	.	14	.	TGTGCCATCAGTGATACCAGGGATAAGGAGACCCAGTACTTC	CAISDTRDKETQYF
TRBV19	TRBJ2-5	.	14	.	TGTGCCAGTAGAGGGGTACAGGGTCGCGAGACCCAGTACTTC	CASRGVQGRETQYF
TRBV18	TRBJ1-1	.	13	.	TGTGCCAGCTCCTTCGGAGAGAACACTGAAGCTTTCTTT	CASSFGENTEAFF
TRBV7-2	TRBJ1-6	.	13	.	TGTGCCAGCAGCGGGAACAGGGATTCACCCCTCCACTTT	CASSGNRDSPLHF
TRBV5-6	TRBJ2-3	.	17	.	TGTGCCAGCAGCTCCCGGCCCGGGACATCGAAGGCAGATACGCAGTATTTT	CASSSRPGTSKADTQYF
TRBV7-3	TRBJ2-2	.	14	.	TGTGCCAGCAGCCCGGGACTTAACACCGGGGAGCTGTTTTTT	CASSPGLNTGELFF
TRBV3-1/TRBV3-2	TRBJ1-2	TRBD1	17	.	TGTGCCAGCAGGTCAACCGGGACAGGAGCAAAAAACTATGGCTACACCTTC	CASRSTGTGAKNYGYTF
TRBV2	TRBJ1-4	TRBD1	14	.	TGTGCCAGCAAAACGGGACAGGGCGAAGAAAAACTGTTTTTT	CASKTGQGEEKLFF
TRBV7-6	TRBJ1-2	TRBD1	17	.	TGTGCCAGCAGCTTAGACTTCCGGGACAGGGGTAACTATGGCTACACCTTC	CASSLDFRDRGNYGYTF
TRBV18	TRBJ2-1	.	13	.	TGTGCCAGCTCACCCCCAGGCTACAATGAGCAGTTCTTC	CASSPPGYNEQFF
TRBV2	TRBJ2-1	TRBD2	14	.	TGTGCCAGCAGGTGGGGGGGGATGTACAATGAGCAGTTCTTC	CASRWGGMYNEQFF